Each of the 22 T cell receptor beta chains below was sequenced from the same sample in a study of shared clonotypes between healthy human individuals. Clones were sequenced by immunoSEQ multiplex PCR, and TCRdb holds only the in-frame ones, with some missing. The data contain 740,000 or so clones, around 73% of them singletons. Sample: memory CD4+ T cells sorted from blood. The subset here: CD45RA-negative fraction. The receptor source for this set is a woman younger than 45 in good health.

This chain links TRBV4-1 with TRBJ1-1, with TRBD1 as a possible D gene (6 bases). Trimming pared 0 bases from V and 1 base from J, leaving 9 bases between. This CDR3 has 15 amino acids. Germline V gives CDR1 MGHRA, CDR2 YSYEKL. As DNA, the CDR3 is TGCGCCAGCAGCCAAGAGGGCAGGGGGAACACTGAAGCTTTCTTT. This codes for CASSQEGRGNTEAFF.

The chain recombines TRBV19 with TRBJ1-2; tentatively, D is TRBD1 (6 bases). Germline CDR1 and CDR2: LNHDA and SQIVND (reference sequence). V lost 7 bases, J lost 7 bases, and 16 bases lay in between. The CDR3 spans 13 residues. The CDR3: CASKTGGRGGYTF. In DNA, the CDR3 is TGTGCCAGTAAAACTGGGGGGCGCGGTGGCTACACCTTC.

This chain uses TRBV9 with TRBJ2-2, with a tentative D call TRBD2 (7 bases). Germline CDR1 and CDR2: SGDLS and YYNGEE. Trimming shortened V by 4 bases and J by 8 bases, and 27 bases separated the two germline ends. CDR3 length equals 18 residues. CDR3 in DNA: TGTGCCAGCAGCCCCCGGGGAGGGGCAGGGGACGCACCGGGGGAGCTGTTTTTT. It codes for CASSPRGGAGDAPGELFF.

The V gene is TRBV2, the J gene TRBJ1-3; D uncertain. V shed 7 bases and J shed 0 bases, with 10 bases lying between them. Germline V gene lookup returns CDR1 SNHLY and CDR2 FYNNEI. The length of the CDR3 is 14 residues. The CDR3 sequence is CASKAESSGNTIYF. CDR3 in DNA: TGTGCCAGCAAGGCCGAAAGCTCTGGAAACACCATATATTTT. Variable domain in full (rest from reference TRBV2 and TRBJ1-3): EPEVTQTPSHQVTQMGQEVILRCVPISNHLYFYWYRQILGQKVEFLVSFYNNEISEKSEIFDDQFSVERPDGSNFTLKIRSTKLEDSAMYFCASKAESSGNTIYFGEGSWLTVV.

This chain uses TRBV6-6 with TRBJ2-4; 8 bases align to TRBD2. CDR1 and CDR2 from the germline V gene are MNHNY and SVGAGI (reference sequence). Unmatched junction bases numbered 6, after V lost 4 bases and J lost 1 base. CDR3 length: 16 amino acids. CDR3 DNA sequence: TGTGCCAGCAGTTCCGAACTAGCGGCGGCCAAAAACATTCAGTACTTC. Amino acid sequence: CASSSELAAAKNIQYF.

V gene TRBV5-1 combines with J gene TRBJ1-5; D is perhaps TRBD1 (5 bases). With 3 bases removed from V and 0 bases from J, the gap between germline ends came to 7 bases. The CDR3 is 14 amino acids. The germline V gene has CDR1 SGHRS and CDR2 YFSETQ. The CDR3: CASSWGDSNQPQHF. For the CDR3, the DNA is TGCGCCAGCAGCTGGGGGGATAGCAATCAGCCCCAGCATTTT. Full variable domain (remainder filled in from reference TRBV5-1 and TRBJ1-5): KAGVTQTPRYLIKTRGQQVTLSCSPISGHRSVSWYQQTPGQGLQFLFEYFSETQRNKGNFPGRFSGRQFSNSRSEMNVSTLELGDSALYLCASSWGDSNQPQHFGDGTRLSIL.

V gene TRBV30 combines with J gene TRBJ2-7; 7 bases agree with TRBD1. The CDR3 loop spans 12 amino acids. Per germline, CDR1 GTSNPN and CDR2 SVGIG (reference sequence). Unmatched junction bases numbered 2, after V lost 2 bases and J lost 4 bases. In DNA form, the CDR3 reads TGTGCCTGGAGTACACAGGGGTACGAGCAGTACTTC. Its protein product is CAWSTQGYEQYF.

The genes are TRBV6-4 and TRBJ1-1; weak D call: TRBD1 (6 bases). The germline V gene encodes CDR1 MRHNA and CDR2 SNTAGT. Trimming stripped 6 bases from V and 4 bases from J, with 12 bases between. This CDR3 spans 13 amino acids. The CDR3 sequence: CASSEIQGTEAFF. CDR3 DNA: TGTGCCAGCAGCGAAATACAGGGCACTGAAGCTTTCTTT.

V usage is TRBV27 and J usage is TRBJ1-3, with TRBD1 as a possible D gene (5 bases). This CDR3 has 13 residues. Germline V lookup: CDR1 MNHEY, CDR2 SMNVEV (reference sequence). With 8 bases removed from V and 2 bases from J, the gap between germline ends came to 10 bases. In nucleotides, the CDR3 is TGTGCCAGCGGTAGGGGAGCTGGAAACACCATATATTTT. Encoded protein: CASGRGAGNTIYF.

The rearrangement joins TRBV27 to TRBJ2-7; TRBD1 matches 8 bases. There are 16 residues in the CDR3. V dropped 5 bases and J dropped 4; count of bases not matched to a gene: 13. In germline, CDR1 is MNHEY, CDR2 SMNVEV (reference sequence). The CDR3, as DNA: TGTGCCAGCAGTCCTACCTACAGGGGGTCCGGGTACGAGCAGTACTTC. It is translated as CASSPTYRGSGYEQYF.

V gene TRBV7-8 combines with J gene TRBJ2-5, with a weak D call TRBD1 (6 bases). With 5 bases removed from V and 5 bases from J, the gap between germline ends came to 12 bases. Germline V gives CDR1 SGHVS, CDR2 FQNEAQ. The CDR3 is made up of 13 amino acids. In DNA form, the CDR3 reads TGTGCCAGCAGCCGGACAGTAACGGAGACCCAGTACTTC. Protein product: CASSRTVTETQYF.

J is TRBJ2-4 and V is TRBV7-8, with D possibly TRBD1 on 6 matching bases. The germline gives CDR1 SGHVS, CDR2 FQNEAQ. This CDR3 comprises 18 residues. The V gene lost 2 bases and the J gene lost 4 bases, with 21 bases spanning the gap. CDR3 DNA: TGTGCCAGCAGCTTAATCCCCAATCCGGGGACACCTAAAAACATTCAGTACTTC. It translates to CASSLIPNPGTPKNIQYF.

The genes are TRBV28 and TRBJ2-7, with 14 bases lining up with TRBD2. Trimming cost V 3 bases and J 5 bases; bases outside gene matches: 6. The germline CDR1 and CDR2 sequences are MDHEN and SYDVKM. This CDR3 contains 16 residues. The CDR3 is CASSLMGLAGVNEQYF. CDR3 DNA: TGTGCCAGCAGTTTGATGGGACTAGCGGGAGTAAACGAGCAGTACTTC.

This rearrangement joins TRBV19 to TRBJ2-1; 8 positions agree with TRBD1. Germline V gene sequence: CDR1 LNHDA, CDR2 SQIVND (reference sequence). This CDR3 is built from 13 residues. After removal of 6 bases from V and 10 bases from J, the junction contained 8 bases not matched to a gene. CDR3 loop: CASRPPGDREQFF. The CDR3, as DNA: TGTGCCAGTAGACCCCCCGGGGACAGGGAGCAGTTCTTC.

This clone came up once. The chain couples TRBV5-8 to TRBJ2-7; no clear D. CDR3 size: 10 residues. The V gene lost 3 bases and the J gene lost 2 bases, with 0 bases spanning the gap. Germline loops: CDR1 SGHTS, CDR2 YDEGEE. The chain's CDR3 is CASSSYEQYF. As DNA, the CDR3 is TGTGCCAGCAGCTCCTACGAGCAGTACTTC.

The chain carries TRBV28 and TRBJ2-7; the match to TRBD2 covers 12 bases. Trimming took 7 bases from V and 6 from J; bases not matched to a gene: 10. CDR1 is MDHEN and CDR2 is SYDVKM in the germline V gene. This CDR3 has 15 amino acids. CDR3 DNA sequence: TGTGCCAGCAAACTTTCGGAACTAGCGGGAGGCGAGCAGTACTTC. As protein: CASKLSELAGGEQYF.

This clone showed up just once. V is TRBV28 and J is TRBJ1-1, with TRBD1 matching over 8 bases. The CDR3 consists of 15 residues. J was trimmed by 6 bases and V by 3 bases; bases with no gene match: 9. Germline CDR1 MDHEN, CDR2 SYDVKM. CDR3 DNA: TGTGCCAGCAGTTTCTCTTCGTCAGGGGGCTCTGAAGCTTTCTTT. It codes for CASSFSSSGGSEAFF.

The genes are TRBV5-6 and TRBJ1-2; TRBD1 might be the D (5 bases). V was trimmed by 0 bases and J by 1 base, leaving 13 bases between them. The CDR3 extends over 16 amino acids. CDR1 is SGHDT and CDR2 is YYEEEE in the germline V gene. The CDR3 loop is CASSLVTAGGNYGYTF. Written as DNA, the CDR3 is TGTGCCAGCAGCTTGGTGACCGCCGGGGGTAACTATGGCTACACCTTC.

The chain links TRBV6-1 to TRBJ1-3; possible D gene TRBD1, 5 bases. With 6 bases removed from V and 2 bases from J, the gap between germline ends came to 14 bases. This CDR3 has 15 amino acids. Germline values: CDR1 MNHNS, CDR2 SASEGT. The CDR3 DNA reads TGTGCCAGCAGACTAAGCAGGGAAACTGGAAACACCATATATTTT. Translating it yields CASRLSRETGNTIYF.

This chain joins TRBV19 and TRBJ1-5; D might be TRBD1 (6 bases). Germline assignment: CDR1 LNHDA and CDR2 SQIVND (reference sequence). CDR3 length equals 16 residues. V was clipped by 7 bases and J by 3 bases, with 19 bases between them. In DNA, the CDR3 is TGTGCCAGTATGGCTGGCCGGGGGGACACCAATCAGCCCCAGCATTTT. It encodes CASMAGRGDTNQPQHF.

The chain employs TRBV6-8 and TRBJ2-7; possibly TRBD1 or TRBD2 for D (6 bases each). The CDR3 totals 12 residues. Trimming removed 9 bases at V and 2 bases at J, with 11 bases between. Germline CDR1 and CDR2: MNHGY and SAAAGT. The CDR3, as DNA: TGTGCCAGGGGGGGCACCCCCTACGAGCAGTACTTC. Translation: CARGGTPYEQYF.

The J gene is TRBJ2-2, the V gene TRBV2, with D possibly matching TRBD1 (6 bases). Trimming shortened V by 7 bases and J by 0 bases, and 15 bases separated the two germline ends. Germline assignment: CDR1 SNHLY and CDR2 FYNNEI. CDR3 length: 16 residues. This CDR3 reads CASTSPGTTNTGELFF. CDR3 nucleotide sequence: TGTGCCAGCACATCGCCCGGGACAACGAACACCGGGGAGCTGTTTTTT.